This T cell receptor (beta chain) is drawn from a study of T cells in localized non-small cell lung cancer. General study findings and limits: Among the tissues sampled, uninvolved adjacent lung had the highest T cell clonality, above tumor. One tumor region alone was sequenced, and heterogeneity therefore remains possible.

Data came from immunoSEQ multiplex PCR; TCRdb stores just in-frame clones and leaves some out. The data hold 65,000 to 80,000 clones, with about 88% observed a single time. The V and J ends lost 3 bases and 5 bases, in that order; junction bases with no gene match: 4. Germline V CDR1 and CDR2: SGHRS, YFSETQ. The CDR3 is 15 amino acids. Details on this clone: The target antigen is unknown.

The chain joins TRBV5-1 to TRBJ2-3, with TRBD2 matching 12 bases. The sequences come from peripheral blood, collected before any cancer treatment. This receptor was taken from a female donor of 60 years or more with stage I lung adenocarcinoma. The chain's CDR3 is CASSSTSGSQDTQYF. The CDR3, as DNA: TGCGCCAGCAGCTCGACTAGCGGGAGTCAAGATACGCAGTATTTT.